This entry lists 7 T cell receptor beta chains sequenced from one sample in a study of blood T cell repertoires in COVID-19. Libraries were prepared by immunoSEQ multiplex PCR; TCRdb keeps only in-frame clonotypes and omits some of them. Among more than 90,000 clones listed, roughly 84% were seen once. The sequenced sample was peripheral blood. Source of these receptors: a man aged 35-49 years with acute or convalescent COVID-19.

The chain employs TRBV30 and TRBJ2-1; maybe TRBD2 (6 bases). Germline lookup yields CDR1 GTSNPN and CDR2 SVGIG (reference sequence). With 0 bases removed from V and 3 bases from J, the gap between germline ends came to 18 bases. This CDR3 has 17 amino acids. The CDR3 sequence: CAWSVSGLSTVYNEQFF. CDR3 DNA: TGTGCCTGGAGTGTAAGCGGGCTTTCTACCGTCTACAATGAGCAGTTCTTC. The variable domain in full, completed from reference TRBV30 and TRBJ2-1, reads SQTIHQWPATLVQPVGSPLSLECTVEGTSNPNLYWYRQAAGRGLQLLFYSVGIGQISSEVPQNLSASRPQDRQFILSSKKLLLSDSGFYLCAWSVSGLSTVYNEQFFGPGTRLTVL.

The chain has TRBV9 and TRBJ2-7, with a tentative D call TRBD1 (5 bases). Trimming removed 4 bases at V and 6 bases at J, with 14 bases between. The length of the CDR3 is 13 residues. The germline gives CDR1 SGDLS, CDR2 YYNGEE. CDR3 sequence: CASSLYGRGEQYF. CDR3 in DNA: TGTGCCAGCAGCCTCTACGGTAGGGGCGAGCAGTACTTC.

CDR3 protein: CASSGQGRFQYF. The CDR3 DNA sequence: TGTGCCAGCAGTGGACAGGGACGGTTTCAGTACTTC. The rearrangement uses TRBV27 and TRBJ2-7; TRBD1 agrees at 8 bases. The J segment lost 10 bases and the V segment lost 5 bases, leaving 7 bases of the junction unmatched. Germline-derived CDR1 and CDR2 are MNHEY and SMNVEV (reference sequence). The CDR3 consists of 12 residues.

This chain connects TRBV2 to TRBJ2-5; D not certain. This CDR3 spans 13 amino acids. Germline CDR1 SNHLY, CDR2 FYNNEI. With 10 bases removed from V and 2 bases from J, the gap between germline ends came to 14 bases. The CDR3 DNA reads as TGTGCCACCCACCAGGTCCGACAAGAGACCCAGTACTTC. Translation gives CATHQVRQETQYF.

The CDR3 DNA sequence: TGTGCCAGCAGCCAGGGACAGGCCTGGAACACTGAAGCTTTCTTT. The encoded protein is CASSQGQAWNTEAFF. The rearrangement uses TRBV11-2 and TRBJ1-1, with 8 bases fitting TRBD1. J was trimmed by 1 base and V by 5 bases; bases with no gene match: 6. CDR1 and CDR2 (germline): SGHAT, FQNNGV. The CDR3 spans 15 residues.

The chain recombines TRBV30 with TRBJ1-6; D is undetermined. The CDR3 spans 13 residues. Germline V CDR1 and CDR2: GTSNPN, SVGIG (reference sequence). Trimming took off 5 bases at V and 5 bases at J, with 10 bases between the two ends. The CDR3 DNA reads TGTGCCTGGGCCAGGCTAAATAATTCACCCCTCCACTTT. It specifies CAWARLNNSPLHF.

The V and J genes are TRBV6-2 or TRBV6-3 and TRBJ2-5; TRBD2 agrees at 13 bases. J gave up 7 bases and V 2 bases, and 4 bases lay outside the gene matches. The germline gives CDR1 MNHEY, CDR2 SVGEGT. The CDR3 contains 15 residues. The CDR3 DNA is TGTGCCAGCAGTTACCGGACTAGCGGGGGTGGGACCCAGTACTTC. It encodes CASSYRTSGGGTQYF.